This T cell receptor (beta chain) stems from a study of graft-versus-host responses after intestinal transplantation. Study-level information: After anti-thymocyte globulin induction, recipients took tacrolimus and steroids for three to four years.

The ends were cut back, 5 bases at V and 4 bases at J, with 20 bases in the middle. CDR3 size: 15 residues. Germline V lookup: CDR1 GTSNPN, CDR2 SVGIG (reference sequence). Sequencing was performed with immunoSEQ multiplex PCR; in TCRdb, only in-frame clones are kept and a portion is missing. Among tens of thousands of clones, around 96% were seen once, and the ten largest hold about 0.53%. Points on this clone: What it recognizes is unknown.

This clonotype originated in a human donor who received an intestinal transplant. This sample comprised unstimulated CD8+ T cells sorted from spleen or lymph node cells, obtained before intestinal transplant. The rearrangement uses TRBV30 and TRBJ1-2; no definite D call. DNA of the CDR3: TGTGCCTGGTGGCGGAGGGTTAAACTTAGCTATGGCTACACCTTC. Translation gives CAWWRRVKLSYGYTF.